The next 21 T cell receptor beta chains were all read from a single sample in a study of blood T cell repertoires in COVID-19. Using immunoSEQ multiplex PCR, the repertoire was profiled, and TCRdb retains in-frame clones only, with some absent. In the table there are approximately 360,000 clones, roughly 90% of which are singletons. The sample taken for sequencing was peripheral blood. The receptors stem from a man in his late teens or twenties with active or convalescent COVID-19.

This chain links TRBV7-2 with TRBJ2-5; 11 nucleotides line up with TRBD1. J lost 5 bases, V lost 5 bases, and 7 bases had no gene match. Germline CDR1 and CDR2: SGHTA and FQGNSA. The CDR3 length is 15 residues. The CDR3 DNA is TGTGCCAGCAGCCTTCGGACAGGGGGCGGGGAGACCCAGTACTTC. It translates to CASSLRTGGGETQYF.

The chain recombines TRBV28 with TRBJ1-2; 10 nucleotides match TRBD1. This CDR3 region has 15 residues. The germline gives CDR1 MDHEN, CDR2 SYDVKM. J was trimmed by 4 bases and V by 10 bases; bases with no gene match: 12. The DNA of the CDR3 is TGTGCCACCCGGGGACAGGGGACCCTTTTCTATGGCTACACCTTC. It yields the protein CATRGQGTLFYGYTF.

V is TRBV7-9 and J is TRBJ2-3, with 9 bases aligning to TRBD1. The length of the CDR3 is 16 residues. The germline V gene encodes CDR1 SEHNR and CDR2 FQNEAQ (reference sequence). V lost 5 bases and J lost 2; bases outside the gene matches: 8. The CDR3 coding sequence is TGTGCCAGCAGCCCCCGACAGGGGGTTTTCACAGATACGCAGTATTTT. Protein sequence: CASSPRQGVFTDTQYF.

The chain links TRBV6-5 to TRBJ1-4; D unresolved. This CDR3 is built from 10 residues. Germline CDR1 is MNHEY and CDR2 is SVGAGI. Trimming took off 10 bases at V and 7 bases at J, with 7 bases between the two ends. DNA for the CDR3: TGTGCCACGAGAGGTGAAAAACTGTTTTTT. It codes for CATRGEKLFF.

This sequence joins TRBV24-1 and TRBJ2-3; 8 bases line up with TRBD1. The CDR3 covers 16 residues. V shed 10 bases, J shed 0 bases, and the junction held 11 bases outside the gene matches. Germline values: CDR1 KGHDR, CDR2 SFDVKD. The CDR3 loop is CATAITGTGSTDTQYF. The CDR3 nucleotides are TGTGCCACGGCCATAACCGGGACAGGAAGCACAGATACGCAGTATTTT.

The chain uses TRBV5-5 and TRBJ2-7; 13 positions agree with TRBD2. This CDR3 has 17 amino acids. J gave up 3 bases and V 4 bases, and 10 bases lay outside the gene matches. Germline CDR1 SGHKS, CDR2 YYEKEE (reference sequence). CDR3 in DNA: TGTGCCAGCAGCAGGGGGCTTGGACTAGCGGGAGACTACGAGCAGTACTTC. Protein product: CASSRGLGLAGDYEQYF.

The chain links TRBV19 to TRBJ1-1; TRBD1 might be the D (5 bases). Trimming cost V 4 bases and J 1 base, with 10 bases left between them. CDR1 and CDR2 (germline): LNHDA, SQIVND (reference sequence). The CDR3 is 14 amino acids. CDR3 residues: CASSTWGGNTEAFF. CDR3 sequence (DNA): TGTGCCAGTAGTACCTGGGGCGGGAACACTGAAGCTTTCTTT.

The CDR3 DNA follows: TGTGCCATCAGTCCGGGACTAGCCACGGATGAGCAGTTCTTC. Translated: CAISPGLATDEQFF. V and J are TRBV10-3 and TRBJ2-1; 9 bases line up with TRBD2. Looked up from germline, CDR1 is ENHRY and CDR2 is SYGVKD. The CDR3 runs to 14 residues. The V and J ends lost 5 bases and 8 bases, in that order; junction bases with no gene match: 7.

This chain uses TRBV7-2 with TRBJ2-2, with 7 bases matching TRBD1. Trimming took 6 bases from V and 0 from J; bases not matched to a gene: 10. The length of the CDR3 is 17 residues. Germline CDR1 SGHTA, CDR2 FQGNSA. The CDR3 region is CASRKTSGTANTGELFF. The CDR3 nucleotides read TGTGCCAGCAGAAAAACCTCAGGGACAGCGAACACCGGGGAGCTGTTTTTT.

The chain recombines TRBV13 with TRBJ2-7; 7 bases line up with TRBD1. Looked up from germline, CDR1 is PRHDT and CDR2 is FYEKMQ (reference sequence). The CDR3 totals 14 residues. V gave up 3 bases and J gave up 5 bases; unmatched junction bases: 7. This chain's CDR3 is CASSFLDRVHEQYF. The CDR3 DNA is TGTGCCAGCAGCTTCCTCGACAGGGTCCACGAGCAGTACTTC.

This clone was recorded a few times. J is TRBJ1-6 and V is TRBV28, with 7 bases identical to TRBD1. The V gene end was trimmed by 4 bases and the J gene end by 5 bases; junction bases not matched to a gene: 8. The CDR3 spans 16 residues. Germline CDR1 reads MDHEN; CDR2 reads SYDVKM. CDR3 bases: TGTGCCAGCAGTTCCCCCGACAGGGCTAATAATTCACCCCTCCACTTT. This codes for CASSSPDRANNSPLHF.

J is TRBJ2-7 and V is TRBV27; 7 positions agree with TRBD2. There are 16 residues in the CDR3. Germline V CDR1 and CDR2: MNHEY, SMNVEV (reference sequence). J was trimmed by 4 bases and V by 4 bases; bases with no gene match: 13. CDR3 protein: CASSSPLGGRKYEQYF. For the CDR3, the DNA is TGTGCCAGCAGTTCACCTCTCGGCGGGAGAAAGTACGAGCAGTACTTC.

The V and J genes are TRBV29-1 and TRBJ1-2; 9 bases match TRBD1. Germline CDR1 SQVTM, CDR2 ANQGSEA. Trimming at V came to 0 bases and at J to 4 bases, leaving 9 bases not matched to a gene. The CDR3 has 16 amino acids. CDR3 loop: CSVEDLRDRVLYGYTF. CDR3 in DNA: TGCAGCGTTGAAGACCTCCGGGACAGGGTTCTCTATGGCTACACCTTC.

A single count supports this clone. The chain links TRBV7-2 to TRBJ1-1; perhaps TRBD1 as D (5 bases). Germline loops: CDR1 SGHTA, CDR2 FQGNSA. This CDR3 has 14 residues. V dropped 1 base and J dropped 0 bases, with 6 bases sitting between them. CDR3 protein: CASSLVGVNTEAFF. The CDR3 DNA reads as TGTGCCAGCAGCTTAGTAGGGGTGAACACTGAAGCTTTCTTT.

V usage is TRBV30 and J usage is TRBJ1-1, with D maybe TRBD1 (5 bases). The CDR3 loop spans 13 amino acids. V lost 4 bases and J 5 bases, leaving 14 bases between the germline ends. The V gene's germline CDR1 is GTSNPN and CDR2 SVGIG (reference sequence). CDR3 region: CAWNPTGATEAFF. CDR3 nucleotide sequence: TGTGCCTGGAACCCCACAGGCGCGACTGAAGCTTTCTTT.

The V gene is TRBV11-3, the J gene TRBJ2-1; 9 positions agree with TRBD1. J gave up 7 bases and V 6 bases, and 4 bases lay outside the gene matches. The V gene's germline CDR1 is SGHNT and CDR2 YENEEA. The CDR3 spans 13 residues. For the CDR3, the DNA is TGTGCCAGCAGTTGGACAGGGGTTAATGAGCAGTTCTTC. It yields the protein CASSWTGVNEQFF.

The chain links TRBV5-1 to TRBJ2-7; 10 nucleotides line up with TRBD1. CDR1 and CDR2 (germline): SGHRS, YFSETQ. V dropped 4 bases and J dropped 5; count of bases not matched to a gene: 3. The CDR3 is 13 residues long. CDR3 region: CASSGDRGHEQYF. The CDR3 region has the DNA TGCGCCAGCAGCGGGGACAGGGGCCACGAGCAGTACTTC.

The CDR3 bases are TGTGCCAGTAGTTCAGGATGGAACGAGCAGTACTTC. It translates to CASSSGWNEQYF. V usage is TRBV19 and J usage is TRBJ2-7, with D hard to call. V was clipped by 5 bases and J by 5 bases, with 10 bases between them. The CDR3 has 12 residues. Germline V CDR1 and CDR2: LNHDA, SQIVND (reference sequence).

The rearrangement uses TRBV7-2 and TRBJ2-1; no definite D call. Germline V gene data show CDR1 as SGHTA and CDR2 as FQGNSA. Trimming left V 2 bases short and J 0 bases short, with 11 bases between. This CDR3 comprises 16 residues. The CDR3 loop reads CASSLLGGPSYNEQFF. In nucleotides, the CDR3 is TGTGCCAGCAGCTTACTTGGTGGGCCCTCCTACAATGAGCAGTTCTTC.

The V and J genes are TRBV12-3 or TRBV12-4 and TRBJ1-2, with TRBD1 identical over 7 bases. The V and J ends lost 3 bases and 5 bases, in that order; junction bases with no gene match: 3. CDR3 length equals 13 residues. The CDR3 loop is CASSFQGGYGYTF. Written as DNA, the CDR3 is TGTGCCAGCAGTTTTCAGGGGGGATATGGCTACACCTTC.

The gene calls are TRBV11-2 and TRBJ2-7; TRBD1 aligns across 9 bases. V dropped 0 bases and J dropped 9; count of bases not matched to a gene: 9. In germline, CDR1 is SGHAT, CDR2 FQNNGV. The CDR3 is 15 residues long. CDR3 DNA: TGTGCCAGCAGCTTAGATCGAGGGACAGGGCGATGGCAGTACTTC. This translates into CASSLDRGTGRWQYF. Together with reference TRBV11-2 and TRBJ2-7, the CDR3 gives the full variable domain: EAGVAQSPRYKIIEKRQSVAFWCNPISGHATLYWYQQILGQGPKLLIQFQNNGVVDDSQLPKDRFSAERLKGVDSTLKIQPAKLEDSAVYLCASSLDRGTGRWQYFGPGTRLTVT.